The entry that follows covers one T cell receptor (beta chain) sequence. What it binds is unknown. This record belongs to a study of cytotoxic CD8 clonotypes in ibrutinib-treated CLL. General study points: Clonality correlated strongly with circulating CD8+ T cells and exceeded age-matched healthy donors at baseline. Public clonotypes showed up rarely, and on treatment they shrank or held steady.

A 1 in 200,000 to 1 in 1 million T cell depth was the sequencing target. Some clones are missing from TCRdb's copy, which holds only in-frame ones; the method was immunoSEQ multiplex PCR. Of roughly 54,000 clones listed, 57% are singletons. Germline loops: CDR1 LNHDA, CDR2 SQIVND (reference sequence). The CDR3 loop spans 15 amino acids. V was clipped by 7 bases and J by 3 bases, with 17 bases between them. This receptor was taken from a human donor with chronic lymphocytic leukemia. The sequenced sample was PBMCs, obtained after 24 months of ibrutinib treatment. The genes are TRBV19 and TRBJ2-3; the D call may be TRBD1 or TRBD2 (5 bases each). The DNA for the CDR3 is TGTGCCAGTACCGAGGGGCGTCTCATTACAGATACGCAGTATTTT. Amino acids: CASTEGRLITDTQYF.